Listed here are 13 T cell receptor beta chains from one sample, sequenced in a study of shared clonotypes between healthy human individuals. Clones were read by immunoSEQ multiplex PCR, and TCRdb kept only the in-frame ones, dropping some. Of approximately 2.1 million clones in the sample, approximately 95% were seen once. The sample consisted of naive CD4+ T cells from PBMCs. Indicated subset: CD45RA+ positively selected. The source of these receptors is a man in his late teens or twenties in good health. Some clones in this sample may be carry-over from other donors' samples.

The chain couples TRBV19 to TRBJ1-1, with D possibly TRBD1 on 6 matching bases. Germline V gene sequence: CDR1 LNHDA, CDR2 SQIVND (reference sequence). The CDR3 is 14 amino acids. Trimming removed 7 bases at V and 0 bases at J, with 12 bases between. CDR3 region: CASNEGGLNTEAFF. The CDR3 DNA is TGTGCCAGTAACGAGGGGGGACTGAACACTGAAGCTTTCTTT.

The chain couples TRBV6-1 to TRBJ1-2, with TRBD1 identical over 7 bases. The length of the CDR3 is 13 residues. With 6 bases clipped from V and 3 bases from J, the junction kept 4 bases outside the gene matches. Germline V gene lookup returns CDR1 MNHNS and CDR2 SASEGT. CDR3 DNA sequence: TGTGCCAGCAGGTCGACAGGGCACTATGGCTACACCTTC. Amino acid sequence: CASRSTGHYGYTF.

The chain has TRBV5-1 and TRBJ2-3, with 11 positions matching TRBD2. Trimming removed 4 bases from V and 2 bases from J; junction bases left unmatched: 6. Germline assignment: CDR1 SGHRS and CDR2 YFSETQ. The CDR3 length is 16 residues. This chain's CDR3 is CASSDGTSGPTDTQYF. The CDR3 DNA is TGCGCCAGCAGCGATGGGACTAGCGGTCCCACAGATACGCAGTATTTT.

Comment on this clone: This same CDR3 is encoded by further DNA sequences in the sample. The V call is TRBV2, the J call TRBJ1-4; the D gene is possibly TRBD1 (6 bases). Trimming shortened V by 5 bases and J by 8 bases, and 15 bases separated the two germline ends. Germline lookup yields CDR1 SNHLY and CDR2 FYNNEI. The CDR3 is 14 amino acids. The CDR3 here is CASSLEGGGEKLFF. The CDR3 nucleotides read TGTGCCAGCAGTCTCGAAGGGGGTGGGGAAAAACTGTTTTTT. Filled out from reference TRBV2 and TRBJ1-4, the complete variable domain reads EPEVTQTPSHQVTQMGQEVILRCVPISNHLYFYWYRQILGQKVEFLVSFYNNEISEKSEIFDDQFSVERPDGSNFTLKIRSTKLEDSAMYFCASSLEGGGEKLFFGSGTQLSVL.

The CDR3 loop reads CASTRLSGIYNEQFF. CDR3 coding DNA: TGTGCCAGCACCCGCCTCAGCGGGATATACAATGAGCAGTTCTTC. J is TRBJ2-1 and V is TRBV7-6; 7 bases map to TRBD2. Germline assignment: CDR1 SGHVS and CDR2 FNYEAQ. There are 15 residues in the CDR3. J lost 4 bases, V lost 7 bases, and 10 bases had no gene match.

This rearrangement joins TRBV29-1 to TRBJ2-7; the match to TRBD1 covers 7 bases. The junction had 6 bases not matched to a gene; V was cut back by 6 bases and J by 1 base. The CDR3 sequence is 13 residues long. Germline V lookup: CDR1 SQVTM, CDR2 ANQGSEA. CDR3 region: CSVRGTVSYEQYF. The CDR3 DNA reads TGCAGCGTCAGGGGGACGGTTTCCTACGAGCAGTACTTC.

The genes are TRBV6-5 and TRBJ1-2; TRBD1 aligns across 8 bases. Losses at the gene ends were 4 bases for V and 5 bases for J; bases not matched to a gene: 3. From germline, CDR1 is MNHEY and CDR2 SVGAGI. This CDR3 is 13 amino acids long. CDR3 region: CASSWDRTYGYTF. CDR3 DNA sequence: TGTGCCAGCAGTTGGGACAGGACATATGGCTACACCTTC.

The chain combines TRBV27 with TRBJ2-7; D possibly corresponds to TRBD1 (6 bases). Germline assignment: CDR1 MNHEY and CDR2 SMNVEV (reference sequence). This CDR3 is built from 17 residues. The ends were cut back, 3 bases at V and 2 bases at J, with 20 bases in the middle. The CDR3 DNA follows: TGTGCCAGCAGTTTTAAGTTGCCAGGGGTCGGCCCCTACGAGCAGTACTTC. Translation gives CASSFKLPGVGPYEQYF.

The chain couples TRBV7-9 to TRBJ2-2, with TRBD2 identical over 8 bases. Germline CDR1 reads SEHNR; CDR2 reads FQNEAQ (reference sequence). Trimming at V came to 5 bases and at J to 4 bases, leaving 12 bases not matched to a gene. CDR3 length: 17 residues. In DNA, the CDR3 is TGTGCCAGCAGCCCACCACCGGGACTAGGGATCACCGGGGAGCTGTTTTTT. Translated: CASSPPPGLGITGELFF.

The chain employs TRBV25-1 and TRBJ2-5; D is tentatively TRBD1 or TRBD2 (5 bases each). Germline V gives CDR1 MGHDK, CDR2 SYGVNS. There are 16 residues in the CDR3. V gave up 0 bases and J gave up 2 bases, with 13 bases separating them. The CDR3 nucleotides read TGTGCCAGCAGTGAATATCGACTGGGGGTTCAAGAGACCCAGTACTTC. It translates to CASSEYRLGVQETQYF.

This clone was seen a single time. The chain uses TRBV4-1 and TRBJ2-3; TRBD1 matches at 7 bases. From germline, CDR1 is MGHRA and CDR2 YSYEKL. V lost 4 bases to trimming and J lost 2 bases; unmatched junction nucleotides: 6. The CDR3 is 15 amino acids. As DNA, the CDR3 is TGCGCCAGCAGCCCCATGGACAGGTTCACAGATACGCAGTATTTT. Protein sequence: CASSPMDRFTDTQYF.

This chain links TRBV5-1 with TRBJ1-4, with 8 bases matching TRBD1. The CDR3 spans 14 residues. V was clipped by 5 bases and J by 4 bases; unmatched bases: 4. Germline-derived CDR1 and CDR2 are SGHRS and YFSETQ. The CDR3 spells CASRWTGFNEKLFF. The DNA for the CDR3 is TGCGCCAGCAGGTGGACAGGGTTTAATGAAAAACTGTTTTTT.

This rearrangement joins TRBV7-6 to TRBJ2-1, with 11 bases that match TRBD2. V was clipped by 6 bases and J by 8 bases; unmatched bases: 9. CDR1 SGHVS and CDR2 FNYEAQ come from the germline V gene. The CDR3 sequence is 15 residues long. The CDR3 DNA sequence: TGTGCCAGCAGTCTCGGGACTAGCGGTAACGATGAGCAGTTCTTC. Translated, it gives CASSLGTSGNDEQFF.